The rows below give T cell receptor beta chains drawn from one sample of a study of blood T cell repertoires in COVID-19. Profiled with immunoSEQ multiplex PCR; TCRdb holds only in-frame clones, not every one. The repertoire consists of about 110,000 clones, with 65% to 90% occurring once and the leading ten covering roughly 8.2%. Sequencing input: peripheral blood. These receptors originate from a woman of 80 years or more with active or convalescent COVID-19. Each CDR3 is given with its conserved first and last residue.

TRBJ1-4 TRBV5-1 CASTPGQGVEKLFF
TRBJ2-7 TRBV19 CASSIQPGAYEQYF
TRBJ2-5 TRBV25-1 CASSEGRGRGTQYF
TRBJ2-1 TRBV30 CAGRLAGGYNEQFF
TRBJ2-2 TRBV28 CASKIQGNTGELFF
TRBJ1-1 TRBV2 CASSSTDMNTEAFF
TRBJ2-1 TRBV12-3/TRBV12-4 CASSRDSLDEQFF
TRBJ2-7 TRBV12-5 CASAPPLGLAGFHEQYF
TRBJ2-1 TRBV28 CASRPGQHLNEQFF
TRBJ1-5 TRBV5-4 CASSLAGGTPHF
TRBJ2-5 TRBV2 CASRGTSGAKETQYF
TRBJ2-3 TRBV3-1/TRBV3-2 CASSQLTRLTTQYF